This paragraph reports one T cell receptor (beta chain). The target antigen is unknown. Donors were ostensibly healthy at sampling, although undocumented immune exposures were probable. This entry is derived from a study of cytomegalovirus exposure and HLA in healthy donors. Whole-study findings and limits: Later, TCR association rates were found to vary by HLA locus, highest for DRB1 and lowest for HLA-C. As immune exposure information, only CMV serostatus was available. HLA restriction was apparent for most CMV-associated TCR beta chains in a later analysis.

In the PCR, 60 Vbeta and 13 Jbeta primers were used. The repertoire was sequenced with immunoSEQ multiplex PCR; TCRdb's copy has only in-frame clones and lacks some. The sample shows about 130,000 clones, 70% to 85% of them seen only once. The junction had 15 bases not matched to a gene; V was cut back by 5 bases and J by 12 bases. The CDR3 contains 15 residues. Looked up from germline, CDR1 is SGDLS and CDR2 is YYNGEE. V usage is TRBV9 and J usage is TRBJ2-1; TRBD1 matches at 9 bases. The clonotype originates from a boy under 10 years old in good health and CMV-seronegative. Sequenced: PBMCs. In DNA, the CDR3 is TGTGCCAGCAGTACAGGGACAGGGACCTTGGGTTGGCAGTTCTTC. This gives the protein CASSTGTGTLGWQFF. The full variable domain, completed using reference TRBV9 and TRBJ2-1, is DSGVTQTPKHLITATGQRVTLRCSPRSGDLSVYWYQQSLDQGLQFLIQYYNGEERAKGNILERFSAQQFPDLHSELNLSSLELGDSALYFCASSTGTGTLGWQFFGPGTRLTVL.